This T cell receptor (beta chain) was observed in a study of blood T cell repertoires in COVID-19. Study-wide context: Samples representing acute and convalescent COVID-19 were sourced from the United States, Italy and Spain. PBMCs, B-cell-depleted T cells, or T cells were the source of the cDNA or gDNA that made up the material.

As originally analysed: Nucleated cell counts were estimated from reference gene primer amplification. Sequencing was performed with immunoSEQ multiplex PCR; in TCRdb, only in-frame clones are kept and a portion is missing. V and J calls and clone size are as listed in that table; D and trimming were resolved from the DNA. The sample holds approximately 93,000 clones; 80% to 90% are singletons and the top ten take around 1%. This clone has just one count. The CDR3 is 14 amino acids. The V gene's germline CDR1 is SGDLS and CDR2 YYNGEE. The germline V and J ends were trimmed by 2 bases and 2 bases, with 8 bases remaining between them.

Input material: peripheral blood. The chain uses TRBV9 and TRBJ1-3, with D tentatively TRBD1 (6 bases). The sequence derives from a human donor in a cohort sampled during active COVID-19. CDR3 amino acids: CASSVAGAGNTIYF. CDR3 coding DNA: TGTGCCAGCAGCGTCGCAGGGGCTGGAAACACCATATATTTT.